The rows below give T cell receptor beta chains drawn from one sample of a study of T-cell memory formation after mild COVID-19. TCRdb re-derived calls from the 5' RACE reads in MiXCR, one entry per CDR3 protein. The sample holds tens of thousands of distinct CDR3 sequences, about 6.1% seen once. The sequenced sample consisted of PBMCs or a T cell subset sorted from them (not recorded which). These receptors were obtained from an adult who had mild COVID-19 (a few samples of this study predate the infection). Cell type and time point are not known. CDR3s include the opening cysteine and the closing phenylalanine or tryptophan. D genes are given only for firm matches. Size values are once, few and many counts, or a class for expanded clones, and some rows have none.

TRBV4-2,TRBJ2-3,.,TRBD2,CASSVTSGGFADTQYF,TGTGCCAGCAGCGTTACTAGCGGGGGCTTCGCAGATACGCAGTATTTT
TRBV5-6,TRBJ2-1,medium-sized,.,CASSLYNEQFF,TGTGCCAGCAGCTTGTACAATGAGCAGTTCTTC
TRBV2,TRBJ2-7,few,.,CASSAPQGSTYEQYF,TGTGCCAGCAGCGCCCCCCAGGGTAGCACCTACGAGCAGTACTTC
TRBV5-5,TRBJ1-1,.,.,CASSLVTSEAFF,TGTGCCAGCAGCTTGGTAACCAGCGAAGCTTTCTTT
TRBV20-1,TRBJ1-1,.,TRBD1,CSAHRGVGLTEAFF,TGCAGTGCTCACAGGGGTGTAGGTTTGACTGAAGCTTTCTTT
TRBV28,TRBJ2-7,many,.,CASSLFYEQYF,TGTGCCAGCAGTTTATTCTACGAGCAGTACTTC
TRBV7-6,TRBJ1-5,few,.,CASSPGPGRDNQPQHF,TGTGCCAGCAGCCCCGGGCCGGGGAGGGACAATCAGCCCCAGCATTTT
TRBV4-1,TRBJ2-3,many,.,CASSTPPRGGDSTDTQYF,TGCGCCAGCAGCACACCGCCCCGCGGGGGCGACAGCACAGATACGCAGTATTTT
TRBV12-5,TRBJ2-5,many,TRBD2,CASGFGERGETQYF,TGTGCTAGTGGTTTTGGGGAGCGGGGCGAGACCCAGTACTTC
TRBV30,TRBJ2-7,few,.,CAWSVFEPEYEQYF,TGTGCCTGGAGTGTGTTTGAACCAGAGTACGAGCAGTACTTC
TRBV7-3,TRBJ2-1,many,TRBD2,CASSSGLGALNEQFF,TGTGCCAGCAGCTCGGGACTAGGGGCCCTAAATGAGCAGTTCTTC
TRBV3-1,TRBJ2-1,few,TRBD2,CASSHLGGNEQFF,TGTGCCAGCAGCCATTTGGGAGGGAATGAGCAGTTCTTC
TRBV5-1,TRBJ2-7,many,.,CASSLDWLGPYEQYF,TGCGCCAGCAGCTTGGACTGGTTGGGTCCCTACGAGCAGTACTTC
TRBV30,TRBJ1-1,.,.,CAWRPAGNTEAFF,TGTGCCTGGAGACCAGCGGGGAACACTGAAGCTTTCTTT
TRBV9,TRBJ1-6,few,.,CASSVEQGLGNSPLHF,TGTGCCAGCAGCGTAGAACAGGGTCTCGGTAATTCACCCCTCCACTTT
TRBV12-3/TRBV12-4,TRBJ2-3,.,.,CASSSFAGQTTQYF,TGTGCCAGCAGTTCTTTCGCCGGACAGACCACGCAGTATTTT
TRBV4-2,TRBJ2-5,few,TRBD2,CASSQGLRGETQYF,TGTGCCAGCAGCCAGGGACTAAGGGGAGAGACCCAGTACTTC
TRBV15,TRBJ2-7,many,.,CATSRDRTRSYEQYF,TGTGCCACCAGCAGAGACCGGACACGCTCCTACGAGCAGTACTTC
TRBV3-1,TRBJ2-7,many,.,CASSQPPYEQYF,TGTGCCAGCAGCCAACCACCTTACGAGCAGTACTTC
TRBV21-1,TRBJ1-5,.,.,CASSKARGIQPQHF,TGTGCCAGCAGCAAAGCCCGGGGGATTCAGCCCCAGCATTTT
TRBV11-3,TRBJ2-7,few,TRBD2,CASSWTSGTGEQYF,TGTGCCAGCAGCTGGACTAGCGGCACCGGCGAGCAGTACTTC
TRBV3-1,TRBJ2-3,many,TRBD2,CASSQVTSGILDTQYF,TGTGCCAGCAGCCAAGTTACTAGCGGGATCTTGGATACGCAGTATTTT
TRBV11-2,TRBJ2-1,many,TRBD2,CASSLDPPTSGPYNEQFF,TGTGCCAGCAGCTTAGATCCCCCGACTAGCGGACCTTACAATGAGCAGTTCTTC
TRBV10-3,TRBJ2-6,medium-sized,.,CATAPQGSGANVLTF,TGTGCCACCGCACCCCAGGGCTCTGGGGCCAACGTCCTGACTTTC
TRBV15,TRBJ1-5,few,TRBD1,CAVQGVRNQPQHF,TGTGCCGTACAGGGGGTGAGGAATCAGCCCCAGCATTTT
TRBV15,TRBJ1-1,few,.,CATSRPGRQNTEAFF,TGTGCCACCAGCAGACCGGGACGGCAGAACACTGAAGCTTTCTTT
TRBV3-1,TRBJ2-7,few,.,CASSQGPLSSYEQYF,TGTGCCAGCAGCCAAGGGCCACTGAGCTCCTACGAGCAGTACTTC
TRBV14,TRBJ2-2,many,.,CASRYGNTGELFF,TGTGCCAGCCGGTACGGGAACACCGGGGAGCTGTTTTTT
TRBV12-3/TRBV12-4,TRBJ1-2,.,TRBD1,CASSLGTAYYGYTF,TGTGCCAGCAGTTTGGGGACAGCTTACTATGGCTACACCTTC
TRBV4-1,TRBJ2-7,.,.,CASSQEGGTYEQYF,TGCGCCAGCAGCCAAGAGGGGGGCACCTACGAGCAGTACTTC
TRBV5-1,TRBJ2-5,many,TRBD2,CASSLSSGTQETQYF,TGCGCCAGCAGCCTATCAAGCGGGACCCAAGAGACCCAGTACTTC
TRBV9,TRBJ2-1,many,.,CASSIRARASNEQFF,TGTGCCAGCAGCATACGGGCTAGAGCTTCGAATGAGCAGTTCTTC
TRBV5-1,TRBJ2-2,few,.,CASRLNPWGARTGELFF,TGCGCCAGCAGACTAAACCCATGGGGGGCTAGGACCGGGGAGCTGTTTTTT
TRBV7-2,TRBJ1-6,many,.,CASSPQVGTDSPLHF,TGTGCCAGCAGCCCTCAGGTGGGGACGGATTCACCCCTCCACTTT
TRBV20-1,TRBJ2-3,few,TRBD2,CSAMTSGDTQYF,TGCAGTGCTATGACTAGCGGAGATACGCAGTATTTT
TRBV29-1,TRBJ2-3,.,TRBD2,CSVRAGGPDTQYF,TGCAGCGTTCGGGCGGGGGGGCCAGATACGCAGTATTTT
TRBV4-1,TRBJ1-4,few,TRBD1,CASSLERTGARDEKLFF,TGCGCCAGCAGCCTCGAACGCACAGGGGCGCGGGATGAAAAACTGTTTTTT
TRBV27,TRBJ2-5,many,.,CASSLNLQTQYF,TGTGCCAGCAGTCTGAACTTACAGACCCAGTACTTC
TRBV12-3/TRBV12-4,TRBJ2-2,many,.,CASSLETGRTGELFF,TGTGCCAGCAGTTTAGAGACAGGGAGGACCGGGGAGCTGTTTTTT
TRBV5-6,TRBJ1-1,few,.,CASRQTGRGDTEAFF,TGTGCCAGCAGACAAACCGGGAGAGGAGACACTGAAGCTTTCTTT
TRBV20-1,TRBJ2-3,many,TRBD2,CSARDGASGGSSTDTQYF,TGCAGTGCTAGAGATGGGGCTAGCGGGGGTTCTAGCACAGATACGCAGTATTTT
TRBV4-2,TRBJ2-5,many,.,CASSQDRRPGPQETQYF,TGTGCCAGCAGCCAAGATAGACGCCCCGGGCCCCAAGAGACCCAGTACTTC
TRBV7-2,TRBJ2-7,many,.,CASSLVGIGAYEQYF,TGTGCCAGCAGCTTAGTCGGTATAGGGGCCTACGAGCAGTACTTC
TRBV6-5,TRBJ2-1,.,.,CASSYNNEQFF,TGTGCCAGCAGTTACAATAATGAGCAGTTCTTC